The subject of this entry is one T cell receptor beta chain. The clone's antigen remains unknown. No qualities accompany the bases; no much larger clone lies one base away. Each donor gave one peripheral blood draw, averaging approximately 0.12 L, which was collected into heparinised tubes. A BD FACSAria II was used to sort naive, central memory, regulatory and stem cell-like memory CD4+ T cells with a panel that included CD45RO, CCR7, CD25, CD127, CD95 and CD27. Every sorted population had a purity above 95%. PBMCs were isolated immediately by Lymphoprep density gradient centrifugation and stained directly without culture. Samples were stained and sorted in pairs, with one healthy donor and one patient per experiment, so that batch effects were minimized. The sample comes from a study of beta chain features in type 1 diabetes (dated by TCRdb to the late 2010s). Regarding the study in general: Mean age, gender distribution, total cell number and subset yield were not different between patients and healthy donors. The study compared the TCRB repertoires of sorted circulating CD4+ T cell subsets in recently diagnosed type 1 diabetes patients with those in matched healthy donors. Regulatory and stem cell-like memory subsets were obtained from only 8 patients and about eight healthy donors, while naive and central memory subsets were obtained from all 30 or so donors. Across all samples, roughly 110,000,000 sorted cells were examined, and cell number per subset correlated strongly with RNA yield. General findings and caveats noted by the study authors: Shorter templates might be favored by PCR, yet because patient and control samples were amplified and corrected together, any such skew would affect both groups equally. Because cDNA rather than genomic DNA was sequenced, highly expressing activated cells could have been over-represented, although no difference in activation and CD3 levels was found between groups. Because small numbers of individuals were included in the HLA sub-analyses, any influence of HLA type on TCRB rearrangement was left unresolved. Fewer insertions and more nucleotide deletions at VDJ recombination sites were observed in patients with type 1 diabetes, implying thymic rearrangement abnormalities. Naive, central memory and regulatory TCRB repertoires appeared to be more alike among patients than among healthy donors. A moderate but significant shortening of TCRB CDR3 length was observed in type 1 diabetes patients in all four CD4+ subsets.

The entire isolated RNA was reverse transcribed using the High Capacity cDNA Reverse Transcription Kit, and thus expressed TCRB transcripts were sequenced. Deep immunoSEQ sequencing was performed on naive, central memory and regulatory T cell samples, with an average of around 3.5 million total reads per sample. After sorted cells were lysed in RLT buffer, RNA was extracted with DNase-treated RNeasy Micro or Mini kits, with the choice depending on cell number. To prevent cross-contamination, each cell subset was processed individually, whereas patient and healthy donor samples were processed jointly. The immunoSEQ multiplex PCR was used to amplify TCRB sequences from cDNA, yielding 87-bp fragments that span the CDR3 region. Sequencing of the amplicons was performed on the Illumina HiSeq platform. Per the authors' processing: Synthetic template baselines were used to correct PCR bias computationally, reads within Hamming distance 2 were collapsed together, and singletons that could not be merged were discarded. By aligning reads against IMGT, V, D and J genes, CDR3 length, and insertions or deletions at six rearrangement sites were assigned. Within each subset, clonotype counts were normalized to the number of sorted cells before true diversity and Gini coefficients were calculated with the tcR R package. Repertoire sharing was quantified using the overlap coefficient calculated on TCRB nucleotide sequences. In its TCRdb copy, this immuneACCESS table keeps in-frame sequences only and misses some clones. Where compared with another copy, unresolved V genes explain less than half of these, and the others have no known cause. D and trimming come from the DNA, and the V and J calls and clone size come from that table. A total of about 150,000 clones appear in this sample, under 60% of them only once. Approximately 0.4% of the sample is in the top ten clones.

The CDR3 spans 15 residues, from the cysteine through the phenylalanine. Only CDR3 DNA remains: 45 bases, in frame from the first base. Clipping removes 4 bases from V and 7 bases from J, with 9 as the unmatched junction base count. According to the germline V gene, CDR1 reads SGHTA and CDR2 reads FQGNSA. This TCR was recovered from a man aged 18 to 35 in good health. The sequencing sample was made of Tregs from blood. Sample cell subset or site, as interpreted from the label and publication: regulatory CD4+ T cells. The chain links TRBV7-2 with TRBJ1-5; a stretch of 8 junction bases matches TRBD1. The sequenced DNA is TGTGCCAGCAGCTCCCTCCAGGGGGCCAACCAGCCCCAGCATTTT. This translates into CASSSLQGANQPQHF.